Presented here are 21 T cell receptor beta chains from one specimen sequenced in a study of OX40 agonist ivuxolimab in advanced cancers. Libraries were prepared by immunoSEQ multiplex PCR; TCRdb keeps only in-frame clonotypes and omits some of them. The table lists around 65,000 clones, around 90% of them singletons. The starting material was CD4+ or CD8+ T cells sorted from blood, obtained in a trial of the OX40 agonist ivuxolimab. These receptor sequences come from an adult with an advanced solid tumor such as melanoma, head and neck, liver or kidney cancer.

This clone was seen once. V and J are TRBV30 and TRBJ2-5; D uncertain. Trimming stripped 5 bases from V and 5 bases from J, with 6 bases between. CDR3 length equals 10 residues. Per germline, CDR1 GTSNPN and CDR2 SVGIG (reference sequence). For the CDR3, the DNA is TGTGCCTGGGCGGCGGAGACCCAGTACTTC. It translates to CAWAAETQYF.

This chain uses TRBV6-6 with TRBJ2-7; 8 bases align to TRBD2. Germline CDR1 reads MNHNY; CDR2 reads SVGAGI (reference sequence). This CDR3 spans 16 amino acids. The trim removed 0 bases at V and 2 bases at J, leaving 6 bases unmatched. The CDR3 loop is CASSYSILADPYEQYF. The DNA for the CDR3 is TGTGCCAGCAGTTACTCGATACTAGCGGATCCCTACGAGCAGTACTTC.

The chain uses TRBV28 and TRBJ2-5; 7 bases agree with TRBD1. The DNA matches TRBJ2-7 better at its end, which makes the J call doubtful. Germline loops: CDR1 MDHEN, CDR2 SYDVKM. CDR3 length equals 15 residues. The CDR3 protein is CASSWPGTVAYEQYF. The CDR3 bases are TGTGCCAGCAGTTGGCCCGGGACAGTGGCCTACGAGCAGTACTTC.

The chain is built from TRBV15 and TRBJ2-5, with D perhaps TRBD2 (7 bases). V lost 1 base and J 11 bases, leaving 17 bases between the germline ends. The length of the CDR3 is 14 residues. CDR1 and CDR2 from the germline V gene are LNHNV and YYDKDF (reference sequence). The CDR3 DNA reads as TGTGCCACCAGCAGAGTAAGGGACACCGGGAGGCAGTACTTC. It yields the protein CATSRVRDTGRQYF.

The rearrangement links TRBV6-6 to TRBJ2-3; D gene ambiguous. The V end lost 2 bases, the J end lost 0 bases, and 9 bases lay between the germline ends. This CDR3 spans 15 amino acids. Germline V gene data show CDR1 as MNHNY and CDR2 as SVGAGI (reference sequence). For the CDR3, the DNA is TGTGCCAGCAGTTACCGGGCACCTAGCACAGATACGCAGTATTTT. Amino acid sequence: CASSYRAPSTDTQYF.

This clone came up a few times. This sequence joins TRBV6-6 and TRBJ2-7; 7 nucleotides line up with TRBD1. This CDR3 contains 13 residues. V shed 5 bases, J shed 5 bases, and the junction held 6 bases outside the gene matches. Germline assignment: CDR1 MNHNY and CDR2 SVGAGI (reference sequence). In DNA, the CDR3 is TGTGCCAGCAGTGGGACAGTTCCTCACGAGCAGTACTTC. Translating it yields CASSGTVPHEQYF.

The chain recombines TRBV7-3 with TRBJ1-2, with TRBD1 identical over 7 bases. The trim removed 7 bases at V and 0 bases at J, leaving 5 bases unmatched. The CDR3 contains 14 residues. Germline CDR1 SGHTA, CDR2 FQGTGA. CDR3 sequence: CASKGTATNYGYTF. As DNA, the CDR3 is TGTGCCAGCAAGGGGACAGCAACTAACTATGGCTACACCTTC.

The chain employs TRBV6-5 and TRBJ2-1; 16 bases line up with TRBD2. Germline lookup yields CDR1 MNHEY and CDR2 SVGAGI. J gave up 9 bases and V 3 bases, and 5 bases lay outside the gene matches. The CDR3 totals 16 residues. CDR3 coding DNA: TGTGCCAGCAGTTATGCCGGGACTAGCGGGAGGGGTGAGCAGTTCTTC. This sequence encodes CASSYAGTSGRGEQFF.

The gene calls are TRBV5-4 and TRBJ2-3, with TRBD2 matching 7 bases. CDR1 SGHNT and CDR2 YYREEE come from the germline V gene (reference sequence). The CDR3 totals 16 residues. J was trimmed by 2 bases and V by 4 bases; bases with no gene match: 10. The CDR3 sequence: CASSPGRLPITDTQYF. CDR3 DNA sequence: TGTGCCAGCAGCCCCGGGAGGCTGCCGATCACAGATACGCAGTATTTT.

This clone appeared once. This chain connects TRBV2 to TRBJ2-1; 7 bases map to TRBD2. There are 12 residues in the CDR3. V shed 7 bases and J 8 bases; nucleotides not matched to a gene: 5. Germline V gene data show CDR1 as SNHLY and CDR2 as FYNNEI. The CDR3 reads CASTAGVYEQFF. Here the CDR3 DNA reads TGTGCCAGCACGGCGGGAGTTTATGAGCAGTTCTTC.

This chain links TRBV28 with TRBJ2-3; D is perhaps TRBD1 (5 bases). V lost 5 bases and J 4 bases, leaving 13 bases between the germline ends. The CDR3 extends over 14 amino acids. CDR1 is MDHEN, CDR2 SYDVKM, per germline. CDR3 loop: CASSTGREADTQYF. CDR3 DNA sequence: TGTGCCAGCAGTACGGGCAGGGAAGCAGATACGCAGTATTTT. Complete variable domain (other parts from reference TRBV28 and TRBJ2-3): DVKVTQSSRYLVKRTGEKVFLECVQDMDHENMFWYRQDPGLGLRLIYFSYDVKMKEKGDIPEGYSVSREKKERFSLILESASTNQTSMYLCASSTGREADTQYFGPGTRLTVL.

The V and J genes are TRBV6-6 and TRBJ1-5; D is undetermined. This CDR3 contains 15 residues. Between the trimmed V and J ends, which lost 4 bases and 4 bases, there was a span of 14 bases. The germline CDR1 and CDR2 sequences are MNHNY and SVGAGI (reference sequence). The CDR3 nucleotides read TGTGCCAGCAGTTTTCGGCAGGCGGGTAATCAGCCCCAGCATTTT. This sequence encodes CASSFRQAGNQPQHF.

The genes are TRBV27 and TRBJ2-5; D possibly corresponds to TRBD1 (5 bases). Germline CDR1 is MNHEY and CDR2 is SMNVEV (reference sequence). The CDR3 is 13 amino acids. V was clipped by 6 bases and J by 6 bases, with 14 bases between them. The DNA for the CDR3 is TGTGCCAGCAGGCCTTCCCAGGGTCAGACCCAGTACTTC. The encoded protein is CASRPSQGQTQYF.

The chain uses TRBV27 and TRBJ2-5; D perhaps matches TRBD2 (5 bases). This CDR3 contains 13 residues. Germline V gene data show CDR1 as MNHEY and CDR2 as SMNVEV (reference sequence). With 9 bases removed from V and 4 bases from J, the gap between germline ends came to 15 bases. CDR3 sequence: CARGSGGRETQYF. The CDR3 DNA sequence: TGTGCCAGGGGGAGCGGAGGTCGAGAGACCCAGTACTTC.

This chain links TRBV28 with TRBJ1-2, with unresolved D. V gave up 2 bases and J gave up 5 bases, with 6 bases separating them. Germline loops: CDR1 MDHEN, CDR2 SYDVKM. This CDR3 is built from 12 residues. This CDR3 reads CASSLNRYGYTF. The CDR3 bases are TGTGCCAGCAGTTTAAATAGGTATGGCTACACCTTC.

The chain combines TRBV7-9 with TRBJ1-5; unclear D gene. Trimming took off 1 base at V and 5 bases at J, with 6 bases between the two ends. CDR1 is SEHNR, CDR2 FQNEAQ, per germline (reference sequence). This CDR3 region has 13 residues. The CDR3 DNA reads TGTGCCAGCAGCTTAGACCTCTATCAGCCCCAGCATTTT. This gives the protein CASSLDLYQPQHF.

The rearrangement uses TRBV10-2 and TRBJ2-5, with TRBD2 matching over 7 bases. The V gene's germline CDR1 is WSHSY and CDR2 SAAADI. The CDR3 totals 14 residues. Germline trimming cut 5 bases from V and 4 bases from J; bases unmatched to any gene: 7. The CDR3 spells CASSRGEFGETQYF. The DNA of the CDR3 is TGCGCCAGCAGTCGGGGGGAGTTTGGAGAGACCCAGTACTTC.

The genes are TRBV9 and TRBJ2-5; tentatively, D is TRBD1 (6 bases). This CDR3 contains 14 residues. V was trimmed by 2 bases and J by 4 bases, leaving 12 bases between them. The germline V gene encodes CDR1 SGDLS and CDR2 YYNGEE. CDR3 coding DNA: TGTGCCAGCAGCGTGTCCACAGGGACAGAGACCCAGTACTTC. Residues: CASSVSTGTETQYF. The complete variable domain, with remaining parts taken from reference TRBV9 and TRBJ2-5, reads DSGVTQTPKHLITATGQRVTLRCSPRSGDLSVYWYQQSLDQGLQFLIQYYNGEERAKGNILERFSAQQFPDLHSELNLSSLELGDSALYFCASSVSTGTETQYFGPGTRLLVL.

The rearrangement uses TRBV7-8 and TRBJ2-7; D might be TRBD2 (6 bases). In germline, CDR1 is SGHVS, CDR2 FQNEAQ. With 1 base removed from V and 2 bases from J, the gap between germline ends came to 9 bases. The CDR3 consists of 14 residues. The DNA of the CDR3 is TGTGCCAGCAGCTTAGTACCGGGAGCCTACGAGCAGTACTTC. Protein sequence: CASSLVPGAYEQYF.

This chain joins TRBV4-1 and TRBJ2-2, with 7 bases fitting TRBD1. The germline gives CDR1 MGHRA, CDR2 YSYEKL. J lost 1 base, V lost 5 bases, and 7 bases had no gene match. This CDR3 region has 16 residues. In DNA, the CDR3 is TGCGCCAGCAGCACCAGACAGGGCCGGAACACCGGGGAGCTGTTTTTT. Amino acids: CASSTRQGRNTGELFF.

The CDR3: CASGIDGTETQYF. CDR3 coding DNA: TGCGCCAGCGGTATAGACGGGACAGAGACCCAGTACTTC. The V and J genes are TRBV5-1 and TRBJ2-5; tentatively, D is TRBD1 or TRBD2 (5 bases each). Germline V lookup: CDR1 SGHRS, CDR2 YFSETQ. CDR3 length: 13 residues. The V end was cut by 7 bases, the J end by 4 bases, with 14 bases between.